This entry is about one T cell receptor (beta chain). The authors amplified TCR beta CDR3 regions, and they did so from RNA transcripts for repertoire sequencing. After a first-round RT-PCR with HTBI primers, a second-round multiplex PCR was run. TCRdb re-analysed the multiplex PCR reads in MiXCR, keeping a single row per CDR3 protein. The table shows over a million distinct CDR3 sequences, with 35% to 45% occurring only once. This specimen comes from a study of Graves' ophthalmopathy and Graves' hyperthyroidism. Exclusion criteria comprised other autoimmune diseases, uncontrolled infections, pregnancy or lactation in patients. Trimming took 1 base from V and 0 from J, leaving 21 bases between them. The length of the CDR3 is 19 residues. CDR1 and CDR2 (germline): SEHNR, FQNEAQ (reference sequence).

V usage is TRBV7-9 and J usage is TRBJ1-1; possibly TRBD1 for D (6 bases). Sequencing was done on a sample of peripheral blood or thyroid tissue (not recorded which). The source of this sequence is an adult man with Graves' hyperthyroidism. The CDR3 spells CASSLDLGRTELMNTEAFF. The CDR3, as DNA: TGTGCCAGCAGCTTAGACCTGGGCCGGACAGAGCTTATGAACACTGAAGCTTTCTTT.